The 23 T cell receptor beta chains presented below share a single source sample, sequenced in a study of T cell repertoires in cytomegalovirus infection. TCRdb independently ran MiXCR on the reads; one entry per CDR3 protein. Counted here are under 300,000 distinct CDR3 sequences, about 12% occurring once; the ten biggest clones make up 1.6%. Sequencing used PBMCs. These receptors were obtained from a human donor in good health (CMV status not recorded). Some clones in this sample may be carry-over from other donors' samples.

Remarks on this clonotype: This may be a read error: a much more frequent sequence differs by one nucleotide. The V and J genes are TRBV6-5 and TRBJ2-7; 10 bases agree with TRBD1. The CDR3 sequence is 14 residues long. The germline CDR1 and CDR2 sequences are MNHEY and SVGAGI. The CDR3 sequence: CDSSSRDRGYEQYF. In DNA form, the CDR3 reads TGTGACAGCAGTTCCCGGGACAGGGGCTACGAGCAGTACTTC.

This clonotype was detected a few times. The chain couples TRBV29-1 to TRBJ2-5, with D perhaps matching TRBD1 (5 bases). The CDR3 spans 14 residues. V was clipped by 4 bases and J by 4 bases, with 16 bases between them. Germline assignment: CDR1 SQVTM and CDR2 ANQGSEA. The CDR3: CSVVGQGRIETQYF. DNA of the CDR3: TGCAGCGTTGTAGGGCAGGGAAGGATAGAGACCCAGTACTTC.

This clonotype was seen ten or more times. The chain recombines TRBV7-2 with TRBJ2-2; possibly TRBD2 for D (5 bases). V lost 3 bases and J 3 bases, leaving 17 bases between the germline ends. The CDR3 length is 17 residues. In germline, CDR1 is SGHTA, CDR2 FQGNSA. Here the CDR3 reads CASSFPRGQRHTGELFF. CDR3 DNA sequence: TGTGCCAGCAGCTTTCCTCGAGGGCAGCGGCACACCGGGGAGCTGTTTTTT.

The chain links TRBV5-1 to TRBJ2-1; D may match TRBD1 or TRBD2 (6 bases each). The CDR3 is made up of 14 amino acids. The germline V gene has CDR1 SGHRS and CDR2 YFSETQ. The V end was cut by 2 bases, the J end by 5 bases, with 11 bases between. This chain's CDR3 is CASSFDRRDNEQFF. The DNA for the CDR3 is TGCGCCAGCAGCTTCGACAGGAGGGACAATGAGCAGTTCTTC.

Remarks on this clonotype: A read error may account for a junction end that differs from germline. The CDR3 loop reads CTSSRSDPPNGYTF. The CDR3 DNA sequence: TGTACCAGCAGCAGGTCCGATCCTCCAAATGGCTACACCTTC. V is TRBV6-2 or TRBV6-3 and J is TRBJ1-2, with D unresolved. In germline, CDR1 is MNHEY, CDR2 SVGEGT. The CDR3 totals 14 residues.

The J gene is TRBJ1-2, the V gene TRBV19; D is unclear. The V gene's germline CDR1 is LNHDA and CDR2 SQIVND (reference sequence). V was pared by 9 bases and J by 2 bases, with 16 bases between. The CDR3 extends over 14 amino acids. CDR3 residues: CASQPGTLNYGYTF. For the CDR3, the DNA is TGTGCCAGCCAGCCGGGCACCTTAAACTATGGCTACACCTTC.

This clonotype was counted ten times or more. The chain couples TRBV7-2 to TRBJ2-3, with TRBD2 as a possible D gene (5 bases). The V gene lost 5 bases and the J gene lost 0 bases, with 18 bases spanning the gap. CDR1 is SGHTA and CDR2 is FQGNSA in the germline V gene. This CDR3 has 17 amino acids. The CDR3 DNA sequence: TGTGCCAGCAGCCCCGTGGGCGGGCCCGCTAGCACAGATACGCAGTATTTT. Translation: CASSPVGGPASTDTQYF.

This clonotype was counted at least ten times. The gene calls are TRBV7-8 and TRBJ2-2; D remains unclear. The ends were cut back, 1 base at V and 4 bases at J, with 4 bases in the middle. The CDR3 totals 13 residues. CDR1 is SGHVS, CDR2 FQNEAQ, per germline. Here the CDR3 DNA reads TGTGCCAGCAGCTTAGACAGCACCGGGGAGCTGTTTTTT. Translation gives CASSLDSTGELFF.

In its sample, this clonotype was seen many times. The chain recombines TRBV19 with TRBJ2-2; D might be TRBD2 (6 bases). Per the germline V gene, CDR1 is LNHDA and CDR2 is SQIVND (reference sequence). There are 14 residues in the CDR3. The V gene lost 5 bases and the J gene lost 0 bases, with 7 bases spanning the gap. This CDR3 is CASSGGTNTGELFF. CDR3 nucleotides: TGTGCCAGTAGTGGGGGGACGAACACCGGGGAGCTGTTTTTT.

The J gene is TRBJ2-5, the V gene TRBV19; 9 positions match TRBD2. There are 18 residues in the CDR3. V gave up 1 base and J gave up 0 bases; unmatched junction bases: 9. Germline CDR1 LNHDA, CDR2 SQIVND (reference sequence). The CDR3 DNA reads TGTGCCAGTAGTATAGGTAGCGGGAGCAGAGTGTACCAAGAGACCCAGTACTTC. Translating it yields CASSIGSGSRVYQETQYF.

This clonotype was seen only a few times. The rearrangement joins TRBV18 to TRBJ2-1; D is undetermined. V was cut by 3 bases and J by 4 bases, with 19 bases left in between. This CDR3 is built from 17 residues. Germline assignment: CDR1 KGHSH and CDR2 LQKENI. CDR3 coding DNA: TGTGCCAGCTCACCTCCCCTCGTGGAGTACGAGTACAATGAGCAGTTCTTC. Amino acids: CASSPPLVEYEYNEQFF.

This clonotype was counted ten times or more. The CDR3 bases are TGTGCCAGCAGCTCCTGGACAGCCGGGGAAGAGACCCAGTACTTC. As protein: CASSSWTAGEETQYF. The rearrangement uses TRBV7-2 and TRBJ2-5, with D maybe TRBD1 (6 bases). Deletions cut 4 bases from V and 3 bases from J, with 15 bases between. This CDR3 has 15 amino acids. CDR1 is SGHTA, CDR2 FQGNSA, per germline.

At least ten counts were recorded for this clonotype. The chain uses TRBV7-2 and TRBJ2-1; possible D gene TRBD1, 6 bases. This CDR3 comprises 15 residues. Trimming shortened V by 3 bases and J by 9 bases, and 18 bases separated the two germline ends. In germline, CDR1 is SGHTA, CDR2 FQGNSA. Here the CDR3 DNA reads TGTGCCAGCAGCTTGGGGGCAGGGGAGATCAGTGAGCAGTTCTTC. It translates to CASSLGAGEISEQFF.

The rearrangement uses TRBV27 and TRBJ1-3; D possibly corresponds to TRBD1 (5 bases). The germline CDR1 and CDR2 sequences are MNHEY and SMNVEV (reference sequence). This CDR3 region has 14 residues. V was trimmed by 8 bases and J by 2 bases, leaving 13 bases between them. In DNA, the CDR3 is TGTGCCAGCTCCCTCCGACAGACTGGAAACACCATATATTTT. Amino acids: CASSLRQTGNTIYF.

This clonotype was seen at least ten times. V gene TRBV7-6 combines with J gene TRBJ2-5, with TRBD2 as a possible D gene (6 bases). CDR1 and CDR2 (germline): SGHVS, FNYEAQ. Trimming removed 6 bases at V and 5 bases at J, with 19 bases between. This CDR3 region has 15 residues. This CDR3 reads CASRGEEGLRETQYF. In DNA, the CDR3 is TGTGCCAGCAGGGGGGAGGAGGGCTTAAGGGAGACCCAGTACTTC.

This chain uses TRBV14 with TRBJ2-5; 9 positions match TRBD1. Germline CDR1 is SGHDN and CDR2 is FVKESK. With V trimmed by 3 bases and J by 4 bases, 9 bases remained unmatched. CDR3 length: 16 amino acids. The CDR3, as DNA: TGTGCCAGCAGCCATATGGGACAGGGCAGGAGAGAGACCCAGTACTTC. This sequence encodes CASSHMGQGRRETQYF.

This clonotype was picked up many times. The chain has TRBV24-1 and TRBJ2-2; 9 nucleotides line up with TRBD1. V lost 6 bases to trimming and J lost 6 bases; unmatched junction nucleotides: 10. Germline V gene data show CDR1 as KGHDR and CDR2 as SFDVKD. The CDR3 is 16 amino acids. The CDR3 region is CATSSFDRGGAGELFF. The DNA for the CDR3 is TGTGCCACCAGTTCGTTCGACAGGGGGGGTGCCGGGGAGCTGTTTTTT.

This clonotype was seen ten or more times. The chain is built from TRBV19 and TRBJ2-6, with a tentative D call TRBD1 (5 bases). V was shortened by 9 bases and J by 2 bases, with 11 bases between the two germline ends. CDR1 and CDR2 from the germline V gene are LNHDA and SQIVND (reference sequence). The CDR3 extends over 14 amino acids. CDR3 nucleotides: TGTGCCAGCCAAGGGGTCCCTGGGGCCAACGTCCTGACTTTC. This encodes CASQGVPGANVLTF.

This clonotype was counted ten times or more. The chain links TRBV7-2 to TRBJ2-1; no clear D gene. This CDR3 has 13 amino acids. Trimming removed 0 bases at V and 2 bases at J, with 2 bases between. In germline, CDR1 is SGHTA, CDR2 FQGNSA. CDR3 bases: TGTGCCAGCAGCTTAGCCCCCTACAATGAGCAGTTCTTC. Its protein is CASSLAPYNEQFF.

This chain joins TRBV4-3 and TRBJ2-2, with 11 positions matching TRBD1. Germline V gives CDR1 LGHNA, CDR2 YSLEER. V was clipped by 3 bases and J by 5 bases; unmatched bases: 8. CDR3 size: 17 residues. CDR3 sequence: CASSQLGTGGWTGELFF. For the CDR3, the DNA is TGCGCCAGCAGCCAGCTGGGGACAGGGGGTTGGACCGGGGAGCTGTTTTTT.

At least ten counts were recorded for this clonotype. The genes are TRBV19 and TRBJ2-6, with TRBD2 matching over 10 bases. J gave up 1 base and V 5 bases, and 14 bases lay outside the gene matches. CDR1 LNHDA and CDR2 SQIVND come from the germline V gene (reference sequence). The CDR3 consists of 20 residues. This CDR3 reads CASSRVASGSLGSGANVLTF. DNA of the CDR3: TGTGCCAGTAGTCGGGTGGCTAGCGGGAGTCTTGGTTCTGGGGCCAACGTCCTGACTTTC.

CDR3 sequence: CASSFTFAPQGMSNQPQHF. CDR3 coding DNA: TGTGCCAGTAGCTTTACCTTTGCACCACAGGGTATGAGCAATCAGCCCCAGCATTTT. The chain links TRBV19 to TRBJ1-5, with D possibly matching TRBD1 (6 bases). The CDR3 is 19 amino acids. Between the trimmed V and J ends, which lost 6 bases and 1 base, there was a span of 25 bases. From germline, CDR1 is LNHDA and CDR2 SQIVND (reference sequence).

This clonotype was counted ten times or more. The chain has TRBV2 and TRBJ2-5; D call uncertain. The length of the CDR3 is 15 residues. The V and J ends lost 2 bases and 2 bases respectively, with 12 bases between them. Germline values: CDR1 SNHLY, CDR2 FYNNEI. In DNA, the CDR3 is TGTGCCAGCAGTGAAAGAGGTCGGTTGCAAGAGACCCAGTACTTC. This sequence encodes CASSERGRLQETQYF.